The T cell receptor (beta chain) under discussion was sequenced for a study of blood T cell repertoires in COVID-19. For the study at large: Some COVID-19 samples were acute and others convalescent; all came from the United States, Italy and Spain. Nucleic acid was either cDNA or gDNA, and it came from T cells, B-cell-depleted T cells, or PBMCs.

The J segment lost 3 bases and the V segment lost 10 bases, leaving 7 bases of the junction unmatched. This CDR3 comprises 14 residues. In germline, CDR1 is MDHEN, CDR2 SYDVKM. In the original processing: Scientists estimated how many nucleated cells there were by amplifying reference gene primers. Clones were sequenced by immunoSEQ multiplex PCR, and TCRdb holds only the in-frame ones, with some missing. The DNA was the basis for D and trimming; V, J and clone size are from that table. The sample shows about 260,000 clones, 70% to 90% of them seen only once. Input material: peripheral blood. This receptor was identified in a man between 18 and 35 years old with active or convalescent COVID-19. The rearrangement joins TRBV28 to TRBJ2-1; TRBD1 agrees at 9 bases. Here the CDR3 DNA reads TGTGCCATCCACCGGGGACAGGGCTACAATGAGCAGTTCTTC. It is translated as CAIHRGQGYNEQFF.